A selection of T cell receptor beta chains follows, all from one sample in a study of shared clonotypes between healthy human individuals. Here immunoSEQ multiplex PCR was the method, and the copy in TCRdb shows in-frame clones only, minus some. The table shows about 2.1 million clones, with around 93% occurring only once. The specimen was naive CD8+ T cells from PBMCs. The receptor source for this set is a man between 18 and 35 years old in good health. Some clones in this sample may be carry-over from other donors' samples. Both conserved end residues are part of each CDR3. The D gene is left open where the match is weak. Size is stated for part of the rows, as once, few or many counts, or as a class when the clone is expanded.

V gene	J gene	clone size	D gene	CDR3 DNA	CDR3 protein
TRBV5-5	TRBJ2-7	.	TRBD1	TGTGCCAGCAGCTTCGGGACAGGTTCCTACGAGCAGTACTTC	CASSFGTGSYEQYF
TRBV7-8	TRBJ2-7	.	.	TGTGCCAGCAGCGAGGGGGGCGGACGGCACGAGCAGTACTTC	CASSEGGGRHEQYF
TRBV5-1	TRBJ2-3	.	.	TGCGCCAGCAGCAACAGGGAGTCGACAGATACGCAGTATTTT	CASSNRESTDTQYF
TRBV6-5	TRBJ2-7	.	.	TGTGCCAGCAGTTATTCGGGCGGGACCCCCACCGAGCAGTACTTC	CASSYSGGTPTEQYF
TRBV15	TRBJ1-1	.	.	TGTGCCACCAGCAGAGACAGAGGCTCGGGCACTGAAGCTTTCTTT	CATSRDRGSGTEAFF
TRBV7-9	TRBJ1-6	.	.	TGTGCCAGCTGCCCGGACAGCTATTCACCCCTCCACTTT	CASCPDSYSPLHF
TRBV6-1	TRBJ2-2	.	.	TGTGCCAGCTCCCGGGGAGCCGGGGAGCTGTTTTTT	CASSRGAGELFF
TRBV6-5	TRBJ1-4	.	.	TGTGCCAGCAGTTCCTCAGGGATGAACGAAAAACTGTTTTTT	CASSSSGMNEKLFF
TRBV6-5	TRBJ1-2	.	.	TGTGCCAGCAGTCCCTCCCCATCAAAGTTTTATGGCTACACCTTC	CASSPSPSKFYGYTF
TRBV27	TRBJ2-2	.	TRBD2	TGTGCCAGCAGTTTAGTGGCTAGCGGGACGAACACCGGGGAGCTGTTTTTT	CASSLVASGTNTGELFF
TRBV11-2	TRBJ1-1	.	.	TGTGCCAGCAGCTTAGCTGGGAATTTAATTGAAGCTTTCTTT	CASSLAGNLIEAFF
TRBV27	TRBJ2-3	.	TRBD2	TGTGCCAGCAGTTTAGTGGTAGCGGGAGAAAAGTATTTT	CASSLVVAGEKYF
TRBV7-9	TRBJ2-1	.	.	TGTGCCAGCAGCTTCCCTGGGTACAATGAGCAGTTCTTC	CASSFPGYNEQFF
TRBV5-6	TRBJ1-1	few	.	TGTGCCAGCAGCTTGCTCCAGACTGAAGCTTTCTTT	CASSLLQTEAFF
TRBV28	TRBJ2-1	.	TRBD2	TGTGCCAGCAGACCCTCTAGCGGGAGGGAGTACAATGAGCAGTTCTTC	CASRPSSGREYNEQFF
TRBV7-6	TRBJ1-1	.	.	TGTGCCAGCAGCCTGGGGCCGGGCAGGGGGAACACTGAAGCTTTCTTT	CASSLGPGRGNTEAFF
TRBV11-2	TRBJ1-2	few	.	TGTGCCAGCAGCTTTGGGACTGCTAACTATGGCTACACCTTC	CASSFGTANYGYTF
TRBV28	TRBJ2-3	.	TRBD2	TGTGCCAGCAGTTCCATAGCGGGAGCTGGAGATACGCAGTATTTT	CASSSIAGAGDTQYF
TRBV4-2	TRBJ1-2	.	.	TGTGCCAGCAGCCAATACGGGGCTCCTAACTATGGCTACACCTTC	CASSQYGAPNYGYTF
TRBV7-7	TRBJ2-3	once	TRBD2	TGTGCCAGCAGCTTAGGGCTAGCGGGAGAGACAGATACGCAGTATTTT	CASSLGLAGETDTQYF
TRBV15	TRBJ1-4	.	.	TGTGCCACCAGCAGTGGGCAGCCTGAAAAACTGTTTTTT	CATSSGQPEKLFF
TRBV27	TRBJ2-6	.	.	TGTGCCAGCAGCCCCCTTGGGGGGGGCCCGGACGGGGCCAACGTCCTGACTTTC	CASSPLGGGPDGANVLTF
TRBV6-4	TRBJ2-7	.	TRBD2	TGTGCCAGCAGTGAGGCGGGAGGCTCCTACGAGCAGTACTTC	CASSEAGGSYEQYF
TRBV6-6	TRBJ2-1	.	.	TGTGCCAGCAGCCCAGCGGACCTAAGGTACAATGAGCAGTTCTTC	CASSPADLRYNEQFF
TRBV13	TRBJ2-7	.	.	TGTGCCAGCAGCACCCGCGGGACTGTCGAGCAGTACTTC	CASSTRGTVEQYF
TRBV27	TRBJ2-1	.	TRBD1	TGTGCCAGCAGTCCAGGGGGCATCTACAATGAGCAGTTCTTC	CASSPGGIYNEQFF
TRBV6-5	TRBJ2-7	.	.	TGTGCCAGCAGTTACTCGGGCGGGCCTTACGAGCAGTACTTC	CASSYSGGPYEQYF
TRBV6-5	TRBJ2-2	.	.	TGTGCCAGCAGGTCTGGACGGGCGAACACCGGGGAGCTGTTTTTT	CASRSGRANTGELFF
TRBV1	TRBJ1-1	.	.	TGCACCAGGGGTCCGGGGACAACGAACACTGAAGCTTTCTTT	CTRGPGTTNTEAFF
TRBV6-6	TRBJ1-4	.	.	TGTGCCAGCAGCCGGGACTGGAATGAAAAACTGTTTTTT	CASSRDWNEKLFF
TRBV7-9	TRBJ2-5	.	TRBD1	TGTGCCAGCAGCTGGGCGACAGGGACCCAAGAGACCCAGTACTTC	CASSWATGTQETQYF
TRBV11-3	TRBJ2-5	.	TRBD2	TGTGCCAGCAGCCCCCGGAGCGGGAGCTATGGGGGTACGGAGACCCAGTACTTC	CASSPRSGSYGGTETQYF
TRBV27	TRBJ1-1	.	.	TGTGCCACCGATATGGGAGCTTTCTTT	CATDMGAFF
TRBV7-6	TRBJ2-2	.	TRBD2	TGTGCCAGCAGCTTGCCACTAGCGGGAGTGGTTGACACCGGGGAGCTGTTTTTT	CASSLPLAGVVDTGELFF
TRBV13	TRBJ1-1	.	.	TGTGCCAGCAGCTTCCCCTCCGAATTGGGCACTGAAGCTTTCTTT	CASSFPSELGTEAFF
TRBV27	TRBJ2-7	.	TRBD1	TGTGCCAGCACTCCCACGCAGGGGGCAGTCGAGCAGTACTTC	CASTPTQGAVEQYF
TRBV6-5	TRBJ2-7	.	.	TGTGCCAGCAGTTACTTGGACAGTGGCGAGCAGTACTTC	CASSYLDSGEQYF
TRBV4-3	TRBJ1-4	.	.	TGCGCCAGCAGCCAAGATATCAGAGCAACTAATGAAAAACTGTTTTTT	CASSQDIRATNEKLFF
TRBV9	TRBJ2-7	.	.	TGTGCCAGCAGCGTAGCGCAGGGCTTCGTCGACGAGCAGTACTTC	CASSVAQGFVDEQYF